A single TCR beta chain is shown here with its context. Its antigen is not identified. This sample was included in a study of T cell repertoires in cytomegalovirus infection. As for the study in general: Public TCR beta signatures provided an indication of both CMV infection and a matching HLA type.

MiXCR, run by TCRdb on the reads, gives a single entry per CDR3 protein. The table has about 920,000 distinct CDR3 sequences, about 33% seen once. V lost 8 bases, J lost 3 bases, and 17 bases lay in between. The CDR3 sequence is 14 residues long. Looked up from germline, CDR1 is MNHEY and CDR2 is SVGEGT. The clonotype originates from a human donor in good health (CMV status not recorded). Some clones in this sample may be carry-over from other donors' samples. The starting material was cultured CD8+ T cells from PBMCs, obtained from culture after CMV antigen stimulation. This chain uses TRBV6-2 or TRBV6-3 with TRBJ2-7; maybe TRBD2 (7 bases). Here the CDR3 reads CASHQGGGIYEQYF. CDR3 in DNA: TGTGCCAGCCACCAAGGGGGGGGGATCTACGAGCAGTACTTC.